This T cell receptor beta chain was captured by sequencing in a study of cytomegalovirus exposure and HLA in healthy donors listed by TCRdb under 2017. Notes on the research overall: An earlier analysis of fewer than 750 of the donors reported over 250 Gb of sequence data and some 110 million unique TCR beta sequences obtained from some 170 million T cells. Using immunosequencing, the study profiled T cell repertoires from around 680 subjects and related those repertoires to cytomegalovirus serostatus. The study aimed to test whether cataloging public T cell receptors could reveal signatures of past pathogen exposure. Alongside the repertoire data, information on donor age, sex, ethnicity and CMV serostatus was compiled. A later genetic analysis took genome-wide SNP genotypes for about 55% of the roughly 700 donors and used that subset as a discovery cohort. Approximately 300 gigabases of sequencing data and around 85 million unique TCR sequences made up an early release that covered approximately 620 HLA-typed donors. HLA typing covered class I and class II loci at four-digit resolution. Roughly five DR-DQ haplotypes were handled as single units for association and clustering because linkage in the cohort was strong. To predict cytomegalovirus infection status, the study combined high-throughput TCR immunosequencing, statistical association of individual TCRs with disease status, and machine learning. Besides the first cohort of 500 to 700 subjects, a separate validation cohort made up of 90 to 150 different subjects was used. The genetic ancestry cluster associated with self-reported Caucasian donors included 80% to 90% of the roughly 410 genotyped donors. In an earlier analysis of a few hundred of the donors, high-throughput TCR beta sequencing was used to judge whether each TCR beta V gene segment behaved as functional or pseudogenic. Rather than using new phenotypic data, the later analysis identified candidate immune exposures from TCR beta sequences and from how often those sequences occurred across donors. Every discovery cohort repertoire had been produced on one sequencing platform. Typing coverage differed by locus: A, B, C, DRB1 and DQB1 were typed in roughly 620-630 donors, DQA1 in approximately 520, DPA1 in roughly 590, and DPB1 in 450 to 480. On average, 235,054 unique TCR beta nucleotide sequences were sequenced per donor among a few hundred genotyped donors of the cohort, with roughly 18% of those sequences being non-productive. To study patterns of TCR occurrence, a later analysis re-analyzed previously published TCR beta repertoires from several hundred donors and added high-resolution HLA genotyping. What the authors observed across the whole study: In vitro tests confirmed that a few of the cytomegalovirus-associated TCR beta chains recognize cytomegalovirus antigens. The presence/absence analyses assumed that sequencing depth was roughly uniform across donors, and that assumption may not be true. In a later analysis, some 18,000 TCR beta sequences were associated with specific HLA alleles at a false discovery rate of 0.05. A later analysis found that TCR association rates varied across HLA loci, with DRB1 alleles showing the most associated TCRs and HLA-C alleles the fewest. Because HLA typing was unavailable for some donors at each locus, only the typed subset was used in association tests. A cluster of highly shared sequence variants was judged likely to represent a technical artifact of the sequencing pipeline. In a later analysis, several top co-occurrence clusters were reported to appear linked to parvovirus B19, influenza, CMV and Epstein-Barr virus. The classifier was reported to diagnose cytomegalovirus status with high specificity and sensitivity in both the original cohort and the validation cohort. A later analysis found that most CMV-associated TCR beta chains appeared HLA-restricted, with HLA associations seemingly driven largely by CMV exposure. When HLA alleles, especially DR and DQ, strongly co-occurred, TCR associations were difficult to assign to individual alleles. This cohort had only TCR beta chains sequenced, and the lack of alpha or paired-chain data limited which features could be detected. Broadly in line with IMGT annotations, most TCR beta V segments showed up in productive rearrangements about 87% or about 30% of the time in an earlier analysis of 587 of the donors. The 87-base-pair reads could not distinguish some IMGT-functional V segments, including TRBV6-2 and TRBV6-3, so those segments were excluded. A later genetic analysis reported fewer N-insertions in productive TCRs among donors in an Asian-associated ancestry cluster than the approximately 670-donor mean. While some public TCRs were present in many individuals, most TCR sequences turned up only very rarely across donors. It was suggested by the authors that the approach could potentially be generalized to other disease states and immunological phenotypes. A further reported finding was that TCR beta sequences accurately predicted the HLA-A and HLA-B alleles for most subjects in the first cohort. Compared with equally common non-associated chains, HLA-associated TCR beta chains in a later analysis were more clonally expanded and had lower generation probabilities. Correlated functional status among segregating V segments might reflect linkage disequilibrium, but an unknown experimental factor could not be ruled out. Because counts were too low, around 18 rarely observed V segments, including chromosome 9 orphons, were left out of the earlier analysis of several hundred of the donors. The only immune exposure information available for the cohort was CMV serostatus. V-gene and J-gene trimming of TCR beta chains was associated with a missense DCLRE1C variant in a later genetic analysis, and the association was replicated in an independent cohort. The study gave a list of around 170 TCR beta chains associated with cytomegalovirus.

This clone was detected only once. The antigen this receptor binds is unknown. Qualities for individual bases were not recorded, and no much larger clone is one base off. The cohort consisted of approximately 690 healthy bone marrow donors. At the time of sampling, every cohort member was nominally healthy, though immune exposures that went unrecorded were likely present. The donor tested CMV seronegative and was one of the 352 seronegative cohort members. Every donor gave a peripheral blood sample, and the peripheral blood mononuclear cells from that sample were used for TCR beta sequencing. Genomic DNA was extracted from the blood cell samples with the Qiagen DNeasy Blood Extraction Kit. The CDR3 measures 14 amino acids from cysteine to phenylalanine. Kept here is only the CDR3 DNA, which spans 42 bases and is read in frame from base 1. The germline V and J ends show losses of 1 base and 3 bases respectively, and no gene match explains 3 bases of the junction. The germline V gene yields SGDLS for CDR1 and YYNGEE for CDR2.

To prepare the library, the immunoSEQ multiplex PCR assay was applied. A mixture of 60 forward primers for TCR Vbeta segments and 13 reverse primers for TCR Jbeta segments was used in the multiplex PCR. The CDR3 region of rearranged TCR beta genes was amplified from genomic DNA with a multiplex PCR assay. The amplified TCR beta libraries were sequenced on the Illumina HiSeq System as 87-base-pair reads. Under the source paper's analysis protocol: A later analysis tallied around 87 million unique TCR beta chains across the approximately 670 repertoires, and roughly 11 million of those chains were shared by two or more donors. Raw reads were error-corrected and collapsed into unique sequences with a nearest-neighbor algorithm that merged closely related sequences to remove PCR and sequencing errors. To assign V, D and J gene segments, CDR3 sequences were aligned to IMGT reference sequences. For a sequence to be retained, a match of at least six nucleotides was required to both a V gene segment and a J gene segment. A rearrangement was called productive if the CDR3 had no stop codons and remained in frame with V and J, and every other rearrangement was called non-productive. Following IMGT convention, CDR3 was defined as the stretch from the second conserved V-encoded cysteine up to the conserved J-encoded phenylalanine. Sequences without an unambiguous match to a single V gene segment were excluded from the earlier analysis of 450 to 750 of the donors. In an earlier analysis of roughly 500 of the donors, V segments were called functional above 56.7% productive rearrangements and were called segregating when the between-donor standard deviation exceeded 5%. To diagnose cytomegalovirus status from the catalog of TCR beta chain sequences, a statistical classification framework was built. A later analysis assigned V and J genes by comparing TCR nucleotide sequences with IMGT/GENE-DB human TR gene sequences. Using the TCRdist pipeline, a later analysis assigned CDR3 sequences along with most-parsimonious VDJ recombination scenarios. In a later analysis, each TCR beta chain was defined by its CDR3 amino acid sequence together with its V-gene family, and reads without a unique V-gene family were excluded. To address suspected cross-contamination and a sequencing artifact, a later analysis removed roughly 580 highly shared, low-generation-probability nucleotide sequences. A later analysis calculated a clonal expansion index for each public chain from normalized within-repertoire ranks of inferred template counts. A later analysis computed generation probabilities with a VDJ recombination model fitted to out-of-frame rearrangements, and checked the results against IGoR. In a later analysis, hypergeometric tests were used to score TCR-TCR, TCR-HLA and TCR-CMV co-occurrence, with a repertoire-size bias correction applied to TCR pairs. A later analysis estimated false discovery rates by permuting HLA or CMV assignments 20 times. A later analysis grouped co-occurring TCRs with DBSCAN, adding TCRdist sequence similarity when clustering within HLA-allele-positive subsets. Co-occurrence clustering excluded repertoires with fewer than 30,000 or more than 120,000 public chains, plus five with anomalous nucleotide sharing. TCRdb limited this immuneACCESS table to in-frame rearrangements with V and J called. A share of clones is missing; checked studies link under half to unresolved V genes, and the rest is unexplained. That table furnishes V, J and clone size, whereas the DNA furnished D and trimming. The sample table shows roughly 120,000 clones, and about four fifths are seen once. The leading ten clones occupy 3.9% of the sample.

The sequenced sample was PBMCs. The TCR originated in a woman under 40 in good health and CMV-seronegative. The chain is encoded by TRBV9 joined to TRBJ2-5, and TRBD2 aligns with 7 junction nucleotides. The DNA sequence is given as TGTGCCAGCAGCGTAACGGGACTAAAAGAGACCCAGTACTTC. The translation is CASSVTGLKETQYF.